The 30 T cell receptor beta chains below come from one sample, sequenced in a study of CD8+ T cells in alopecia areata. Specified treatment: oral pan-JAK inhibitor, 5-10 mg twice daily. Sequencing relied on a cDNA template that was reverse transcribed from extracted RNA. The data were produced by immunoSEQ multiplex PCR, yet TCRdb's version contains in-frame clones alone and is incomplete. The sample yields around 100,000 clones, 56% seen once. The specimen comprised CD4+ T cells sorted from blood, sampled at week 24, from a patient treated with tofacitinib. The receptors were gathered from a human donor with alopecia areata.

The chain combines TRBV19 with TRBJ2-7; 8 bases fit TRBD1. Germline loops: CDR1 LNHDA, CDR2 SQIVND (reference sequence). After removal of 5 bases from V and 5 bases from J, the junction contained 8 bases not matched to a gene. The CDR3 is 14 amino acids. In nucleotides, the CDR3 is TGTGCCAGTAGTCCCAGGACAGGGAACCACGAGCAGTACTTC. Amino acids: CASSPRTGNHEQYF. Based on the CDR3 plus reference TRBV19 and TRBJ2-7, the full variable domain is DGGITQSPKYLFRKEGQNVTLSCEQNLNHDAMYWYRQDPGQGLRLIYYSQIVNDFQKGDIAEGYSVSREKKESFPLTVTSAQKNPTAFYLCASSPRTGNHEQYFGPGTRLTVT.

This clone has just a few counts. This chain connects TRBV29-1 to TRBJ2-3; D is perhaps TRBD2 (5 bases). The CDR3 is 15 residues long. Per the germline V gene, CDR1 is SQVTM and CDR2 is ANQGSEA. V was shortened by 2 bases and J by 1 base, with 13 bases between the two germline ends. The CDR3 nucleotides read TGCAGCGTTGAAATGTCTAGCTTGCGCACAGATACGCAGTATTTT. Its protein is CSVEMSSLRTDTQYF.

The chain joins TRBV14 to TRBJ2-5; 10 positions match TRBD2. The V gene end was trimmed by 3 bases and the J gene end by 1 base; junction bases not matched to a gene: 8. In germline, CDR1 is SGHDN, CDR2 FVKESK. This CDR3 has 17 amino acids. CDR3 loop: CASSHRISGGLQETQYF. CDR3 nucleotide sequence: TGTGCCAGCAGCCATCGTATTAGCGGGGGGCTCCAAGAGACCCAGTACTTC.

V is TRBV6-5 and J is TRBJ1-1; D is undetermined. Germline V gene data show CDR1 as MNHEY and CDR2 as SVGAGI. The CDR3 contains 13 residues. V dropped 7 bases and J dropped 0 bases, with 9 bases sitting between them. CDR3 amino acids: CASTYGLNTEAFF. DNA for the CDR3: TGTGCCAGCACCTACGGGCTGAACACTGAAGCTTTCTTT.

This clone was detected once. V and J are TRBV30 and TRBJ1-2, with 9 bases fitting TRBD1. Germline V CDR1 and CDR2: GTSNPN, SVGIG (reference sequence). V lost 8 bases, J lost 6 bases, and 7 bases stayed unmatched. The length of the CDR3 is 12 residues. DNA of the CDR3: TGTGCCGGAGGAACAGGGGGCCATGGCTACACCTTC. Encoded protein: CAGGTGGHGYTF.

This clone was observed once. The chain links TRBV2 to TRBJ2-1, with TRBD2 matching over 10 bases. This CDR3 has 13 amino acids. CDR1 is SNHLY, CDR2 FYNNEI, per germline. Trimming at V came to 6 bases and at J to 9 bases, leaving 5 bases not matched to a gene. The CDR3 DNA reads as TGTGCCAGCAGAACTAGCGGGGAAGGTGAGCAGTTCTTC. Its protein product is CASRTSGEGEQFF.

This clone showed up just once. The J gene is TRBJ2-5, the V gene TRBV30; D not certain. The ends were cut back, 0 bases at V and 5 bases at J, with 16 bases in the middle. Per germline, CDR1 GTSNPN and CDR2 SVGIG (reference sequence). This CDR3 is 15 amino acids long. The chain's CDR3 is CAWSVPSSFGETQYF. DNA of the CDR3: TGTGCCTGGAGTGTACCTAGTTCCTTTGGGGAGACCCAGTACTTC. The full variable domain, its missing parts supplied by reference TRBV30 and TRBJ2-5, is SQTIHQWPATLVQPVGSPLSLECTVEGTSNPNLYWYRQAAGRGLQLLFYSVGIGQISSEVPQNLSASRPQDRQFILSSKKLLLSDSGFYLCAWSVPSSFGETQYFGPGTRLLVL.

The chain employs TRBV30 and TRBJ1-1; D may be TRBD1 (6 bases). The V end lost 4 bases, the J end lost 3 bases, and 18 bases lay between the germline ends. Germline CDR1 GTSNPN, CDR2 SVGIG (reference sequence). The CDR3 is 15 residues long. The CDR3 nucleotides are TGTGCCTGGAAAACAGGCAGGGGATCTGACACTGAAGCTTTCTTT. Translated, it gives CAWKTGRGSDTEAFF.

In its sample, this clone was seen a few times. The chain uses TRBV30 and TRBJ2-1, with TRBD2 matching over 7 bases. Germline V gives CDR1 GTSNPN, CDR2 SVGIG (reference sequence). V was clipped by 5 bases and J by 9 bases; unmatched bases: 7. The CDR3 extends over 12 amino acids. In nucleotides, the CDR3 is TGTGCCTGGGGAGGCGGGGGTAGTGAGCAGTTCTTC. Translated, it gives CAWGGGGSEQFF.

This clone was counted a few times. For the CDR3, the DNA is TGTGCCACCGGTCGGACAGGCTTTGGGGAGACCCAGTACTTC. This codes for CATGRTGFGETQYF. J is TRBJ2-5 and V is TRBV10-3; TRBD1 matches at 7 bases. J gave up 5 bases and V 10 bases, and 13 bases lay outside the gene matches. The length of the CDR3 is 14 residues. The germline gives CDR1 ENHRY, CDR2 SYGVKD.

The table lists this clone with a few counts. The chain uses TRBV5-1 and TRBJ2-5, with 7 nucleotides matching TRBD1. V trimming: 6 bases; J trimming: 5 bases; junction bases outside the gene matches: 7. The length of the CDR3 is 13 residues. Germline CDR1 reads SGHRS; CDR2 reads YFSETQ. The CDR3 coding sequence is TGCGCCAGCAAGCGGACACAGGGGGAGACCCAGTACTTC. Encoded protein: CASKRTQGETQYF. Full variable domain (remainder filled in from reference TRBV5-1 and TRBJ2-5): KAGVTQTPRYLIKTRGQQVTLSCSPISGHRSVSWYQQTPGQGLQFLFEYFSETQRNKGNFPGRFSGRQFSNSRSEMNVSTLELGDSALYLCASKRTQGETQYFGPGTRLLVL.

The V and J genes are TRBV20-1 and TRBJ2-7; no clear D. CDR3 length: 11 residues. Germline V gives CDR1 DFQATT, CDR2 SNEGSKA (reference sequence). Between the trimmed V and J ends, which lost 6 bases and 2 bases, there was a span of 8 bases. Written as DNA, the CDR3 is TGCAGTGCCACGGGTCCCTACGAGCAGTACTTC. This codes for CSATGPYEQYF.

Only a few counts were recorded for this clone. The chain links TRBV28 to TRBJ1-2; D call uncertain. V dropped 3 bases and J dropped 4 bases, with 9 bases sitting between them. This CDR3 is built from 13 residues. Per the germline V gene, CDR1 is MDHEN and CDR2 is SYDVKM. CDR3 loop: CASSLQPSYGYTF. In DNA form, the CDR3 reads TGTGCCAGCAGTTTGCAACCATCCTATGGCTACACCTTC.

This clone has just one count. The chain joins TRBV6-5 to TRBJ1-5; D ambiguous. Germline lookup yields CDR1 MNHEY and CDR2 SVGAGI. The V end was cut by 3 bases, the J end by 5 bases, with 8 bases between. This CDR3 has 13 amino acids. CDR3 sequence reads: CASSYTRDQPQHF. The CDR3 coding sequence is TGTGCCAGCAGTTATACAAGGGATCAGCCCCAGCATTTT.

This clone was detected once. The chain combines TRBV4-1 with TRBJ1-4; no definite D call. The CDR3 is 14 amino acids. V was clipped by 1 base and J by 3 bases, with 6 bases between them. Germline CDR1 and CDR2: MGHRA and YSYEKL. Written as DNA, the CDR3 is TGCGCCAGCAGCCAAGGCGTGGCTAATGAAAAACTGTTTTTT. It encodes CASSQGVANEKLFF.

V and J are TRBV6-5 and TRBJ2-5, with a possible D match to TRBD2 (6 bases). The DNA end favors TRBJ2-7, so the J call may be wrong. Germline-derived CDR1 and CDR2 are MNHEY and SVGAGI. This CDR3 has 13 amino acids. CDR3 sequence: CASSYRGLYEQYF. The CDR3 DNA reads TGTGCCAGCAGTTACCGGGGACTGTACGAGCAGTACTTC.

This clone was picked up one time. The chain links TRBV29-1 to TRBJ1-2; TRBD1 matches at 7 bases. Germline lookup yields CDR1 SQVTM and CDR2 ANQGSEA. The V and J ends lost 7 bases and 8 bases, in that order; junction bases with no gene match: 7. The CDR3 totals 11 residues. CDR3 nucleotide sequence: TGCAGCGCCGAGGGGGCTGGGGGCTACACCTTC. It translates to CSAEGAGGYTF.

J is TRBJ2-3 and V is TRBV29-1, with 12 bases identical to TRBD2. Germline V gene data show CDR1 as SQVTM and CDR2 as ANQGSEA. This CDR3 is 18 amino acids long. With 3 bases clipped from V and 4 bases from J, the junction kept 14 bases outside the gene matches. The CDR3 DNA reads TGCAGCGTTGAGAAGTGGACTAGCGGGGCGCGTCACCCAGATACGCAGTATTTT. Translating it yields CSVEKWTSGARHPDTQYF.

The J gene is TRBJ2-7, the V gene TRBV18, with D possibly being TRBD2 (6 bases). V shed 4 bases and J shed 2 bases, with 18 bases lying between them. Per the germline V gene, CDR1 is KGHSH and CDR2 is LQKENI. The CDR3 is made up of 16 amino acids. For the CDR3, the DNA is TGTGCCAGCTCACTCACCCGCGGGGTAGCAACCTACGAGCAGTACTTC. Protein: CASSLTRGVATYEQYF.

The chain joins TRBV9 to TRBJ2-3; 9 nucleotides match TRBD2. CDR3 size: 13 residues. With 10 bases clipped from V and 1 base from J, the junction kept 4 bases outside the gene matches. CDR1 is SGDLS and CDR2 is YYNGEE in the germline V gene. The CDR3 here is CASRTSGTDTQYF. The CDR3 nucleotides are TGTGCCTCCAGGACTAGCGGCACAGATACGCAGTATTTT.

The chain joins TRBV30 to TRBJ1-4, with no clear D. Looked up from germline, CDR1 is GTSNPN and CDR2 is SVGIG (reference sequence). The V and J ends lost 0 bases and 4 bases respectively, with 6 bases between them. CDR3 length: 13 amino acids. CDR3 loop: CAWSVSHNEKLFF. The CDR3 region has the DNA TGTGCCTGGAGTGTATCCCATAATGAAAAACTGTTTTTT.

Only one count was recorded for this clone. This chain joins TRBV2 and TRBJ1-2, with a weak D call TRBD1 (6 bases). V was shortened by 6 bases and J by 10 bases, with 21 bases between the two germline ends. The CDR3 contains 14 residues. The germline CDR1 and CDR2 sequences are SNHLY and FYNNEI. The CDR3 sequence is CASSTAGAGDVYTF. DNA of the CDR3: TGTGCCAGCAGCACGGCAGGGGCTGGAGACGTCTACACCTTC.

The chain couples TRBV18 to TRBJ1-5, with 7 bases aligning to TRBD1. The CDR3 runs to 15 residues. With 2 bases clipped from V and 5 bases from J, the junction kept 6 bases outside the gene matches. The germline gives CDR1 KGHSH, CDR2 LQKENI. The CDR3 reads CASSPSTGPDQPQHF. CDR3 in DNA: TGTGCCAGCTCACCATCGACAGGGCCTGATCAGCCCCAGCATTTT.

This clone was counted between two and nine times. The chain combines TRBV18 with TRBJ2-1; TRBD2 matches 13 bases. Germline CDR1 and CDR2: KGHSH and LQKENI. The V and J ends lost 3 bases and 7 bases, in that order; junction bases with no gene match: 6. The CDR3 consists of 16 residues. The CDR3 protein is CASSPTGLAGRNEQFF. The CDR3 DNA sequence: TGTGCCAGCTCACCGACGGGACTAGCGGGGAGGAATGAGCAGTTCTTC.

The chain has TRBV6-5 and TRBJ1-4; D is unclear. Germline V CDR1 and CDR2: MNHEY, SVGAGI. The CDR3 totals 16 residues. The V and J ends lost 4 bases and 5 bases respectively, with 17 bases between them. In DNA form, the CDR3 reads TGTGCCAGCAGTTCAGCCAGCGGTAGGCTAAATGAAAAACTGTTTTTT. It codes for CASSSASGRLNEKLFF.

The genes are TRBV29-1 and TRBJ1-1; weak D call: TRBD1 (5 bases). The CDR3 is 14 residues long. Germline V gene data show CDR1 as SQVTM and CDR2 as ANQGSEA. The ends were cut back, 4 bases at V and 3 bases at J, with 15 bases in the middle. CDR3 in amino acids: CSVAGRIGDTEAFF. CDR3 coding DNA: TGCAGCGTTGCGGGGCGCATAGGGGACACTGAAGCTTTCTTT.

The chain has TRBV7-9 and TRBJ1-6; the D is unclear. The length of the CDR3 is 14 residues. Germline CDR1 SEHNR, CDR2 FQNEAQ (reference sequence). Trimming shortened V by 1 base and J by 10 bases, and 11 bases separated the two germline ends. The CDR3 is CASSLGQDGSPLHF. The DNA for the CDR3 is TGTGCCAGCAGCTTAGGACAAGACGGATCACCCCTCCACTTT.

This clone was seen more than once but under ten times. The chain couples TRBV13 to TRBJ2-1; 12 nucleotides align to TRBD2. V shed 5 bases and J 5 bases; nucleotides not matched to a gene: 4. This CDR3 is 15 amino acids long. The germline CDR1 and CDR2 sequences are PRHDT and FYEKMQ (reference sequence). In DNA form, the CDR3 reads TGTGCCAGCAGCCCCGGACTAGCGGGGAACAATGAGCAGTTCTTC. Translating it yields CASSPGLAGNNEQFF.

This clone has more than one count but fewer than ten. V and J are TRBV7-2 and TRBJ2-7; D call uncertain. CDR1 is SGHTA and CDR2 is FQGNSA in the germline V gene. The CDR3 is 14 residues long. V was shortened by 3 bases and J by 2 bases, with 11 bases between the two germline ends. This chain's CDR3 is CASSFSRLTYEQYF. CDR3 coding DNA: TGTGCCAGCAGCTTTTCCAGGCTAACCTACGAGCAGTACTTC.

The chain employs TRBV29-1 and TRBJ1-2, with 7 bases fitting TRBD1. V gave up 7 bases and J gave up 4 bases; unmatched junction bases: 9. Germline loops: CDR1 SQVTM, CDR2 ANQGSEA. The CDR3 has 13 amino acids. In nucleotides, the CDR3 is TGCAGCGCACTCACACAGGGGCGCTATGGCTACACCTTC. Translating gives CSALTQGRYGYTF. Variable domain in full (rest from reference TRBV29-1 and TRBJ1-2): SAVISQKPSRDICQRGTSLTIQCQVDSQVTMMFWYRQQPGQSLTLIATANQGSEATYESGFVIDKFPISRPNLTFSTLTVSNMSPEDSSIYLCSALTQGRYGYTFGSGTRLTVV.